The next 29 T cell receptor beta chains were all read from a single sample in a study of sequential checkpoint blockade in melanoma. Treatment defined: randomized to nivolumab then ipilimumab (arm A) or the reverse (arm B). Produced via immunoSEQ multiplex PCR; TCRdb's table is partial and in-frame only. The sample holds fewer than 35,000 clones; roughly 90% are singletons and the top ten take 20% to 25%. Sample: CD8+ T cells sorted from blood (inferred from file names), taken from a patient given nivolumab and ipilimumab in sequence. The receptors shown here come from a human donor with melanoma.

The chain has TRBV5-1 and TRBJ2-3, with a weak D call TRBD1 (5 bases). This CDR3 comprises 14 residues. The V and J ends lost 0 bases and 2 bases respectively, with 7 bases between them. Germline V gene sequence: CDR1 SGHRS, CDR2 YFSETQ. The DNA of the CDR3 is TGCGCCAGCAGCTTGGGACAGAACACAGATACGCAGTATTTT. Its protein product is CASSLGQNTDTQYF.

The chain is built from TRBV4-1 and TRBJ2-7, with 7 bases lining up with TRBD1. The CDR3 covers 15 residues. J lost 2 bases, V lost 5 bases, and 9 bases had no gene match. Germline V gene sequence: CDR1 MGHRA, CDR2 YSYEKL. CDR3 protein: CASSGTGDSAYEQYF. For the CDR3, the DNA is TGCGCCAGCAGCGGCACAGGGGATTCGGCCTACGAGCAGTACTTC.

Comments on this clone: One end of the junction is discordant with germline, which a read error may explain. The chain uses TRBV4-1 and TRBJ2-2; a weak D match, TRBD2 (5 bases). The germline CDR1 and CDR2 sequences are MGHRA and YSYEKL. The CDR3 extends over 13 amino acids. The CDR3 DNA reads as TGCGCCAGCAGCCCCCCCCAACACCGGGGAGCTGTTTTT. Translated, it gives CASSPPQHRGAVF.

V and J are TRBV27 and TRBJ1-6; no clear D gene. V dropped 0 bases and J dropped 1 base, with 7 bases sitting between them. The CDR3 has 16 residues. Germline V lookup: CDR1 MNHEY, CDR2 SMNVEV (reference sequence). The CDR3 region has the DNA TGTGCCAGCAGTTTATCGGTCAGGTCCTATAATTCACCCCTCCACTTT. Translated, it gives CASSLSVRSYNSPLHF.

The CDR3 nucleotides are TGTGCCACCCTAGCGGGAGCTGGGGATGAGCAGTTCTTC. It yields the protein CATLAGAGDEQFF. This chain connects TRBV10-3 to TRBJ2-1; TRBD2 matches 10 bases. The V gene end was trimmed by 10 bases and the J gene end by 8 bases; junction bases not matched to a gene: 8. CDR3 length: 13 amino acids. Germline CDR1 reads ENHRY; CDR2 reads SYGVKD.

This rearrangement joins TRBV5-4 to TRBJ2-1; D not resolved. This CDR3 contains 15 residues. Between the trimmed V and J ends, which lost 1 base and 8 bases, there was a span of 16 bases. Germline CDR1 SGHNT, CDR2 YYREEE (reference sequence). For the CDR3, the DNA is TGTGCCAGCAGCTTGTATCGTGAAAAAAGCGATGAGCAGTTCTTC. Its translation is CASSLYREKSDEQFF.

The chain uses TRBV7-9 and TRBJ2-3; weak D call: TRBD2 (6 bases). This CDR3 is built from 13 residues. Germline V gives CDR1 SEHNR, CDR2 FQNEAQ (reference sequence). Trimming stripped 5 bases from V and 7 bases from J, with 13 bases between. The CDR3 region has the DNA TGTGCCAGCAGCCTAGGGACTTCCAATACGCAGTATTTT. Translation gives CASSLGTSNTQYF. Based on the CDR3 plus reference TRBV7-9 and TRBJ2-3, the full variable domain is DTGVSQNPRHKITKRGQNVTFRCDPISEHNRLYWYRQTLGQGPEFLTYFQNEAQLEKSRLLSDRFSAERPKGSFSTLEIQRTEQGDSAMYLCASSLGTSNTQYFGPGTRLTVL.

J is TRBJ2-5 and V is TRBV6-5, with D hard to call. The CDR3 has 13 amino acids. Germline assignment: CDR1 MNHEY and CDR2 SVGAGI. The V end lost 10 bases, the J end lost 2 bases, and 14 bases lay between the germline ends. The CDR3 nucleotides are TGTGCCACCTGGCCAGGTTATCAAGAGACCCAGTACTTC. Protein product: CATWPGYQETQYF.

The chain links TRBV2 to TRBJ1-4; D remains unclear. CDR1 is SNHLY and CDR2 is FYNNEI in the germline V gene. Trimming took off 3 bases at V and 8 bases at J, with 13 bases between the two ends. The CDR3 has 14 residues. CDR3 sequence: CASSDLGILEKLFF. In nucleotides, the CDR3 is TGTGCCAGCAGTGATCTCGGGATTTTAGAAAAACTGTTTTTT.

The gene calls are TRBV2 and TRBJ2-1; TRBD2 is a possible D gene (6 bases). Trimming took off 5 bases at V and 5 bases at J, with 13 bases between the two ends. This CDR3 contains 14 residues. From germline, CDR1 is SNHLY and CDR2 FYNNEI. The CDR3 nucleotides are TGTGCCAGCAGTTCCGGGACTTTAAACAATGAGCAGTTCTTC. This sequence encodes CASSSGTLNNEQFF. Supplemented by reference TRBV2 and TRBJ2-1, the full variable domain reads EPEVTQTPSHQVTQMGQEVILRCVPISNHLYFYWYRQILGQKVEFLVSFYNNEISEKSEIFDDQFSVERPDGSNFTLKIRSTKLEDSAMYFCASSSGTLNNEQFFGPGTRLTVL.

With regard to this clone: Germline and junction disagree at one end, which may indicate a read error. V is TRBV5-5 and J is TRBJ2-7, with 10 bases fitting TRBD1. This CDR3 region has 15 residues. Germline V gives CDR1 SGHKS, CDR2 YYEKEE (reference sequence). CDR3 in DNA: TGCGCCAGCAGCCCTGGACAGGGGGAAGGGTACGAGCAGTACTTC. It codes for CASSPGQGEGYEQYF.

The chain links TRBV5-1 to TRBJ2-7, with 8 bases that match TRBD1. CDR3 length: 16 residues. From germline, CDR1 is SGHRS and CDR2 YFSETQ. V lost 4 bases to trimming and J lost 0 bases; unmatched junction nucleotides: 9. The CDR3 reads CASSASGTGSSYEQYF. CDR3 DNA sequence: TGCGCCAGCAGCGCCTCCGGGACAGGAAGCTCCTACGAGCAGTACTTC.

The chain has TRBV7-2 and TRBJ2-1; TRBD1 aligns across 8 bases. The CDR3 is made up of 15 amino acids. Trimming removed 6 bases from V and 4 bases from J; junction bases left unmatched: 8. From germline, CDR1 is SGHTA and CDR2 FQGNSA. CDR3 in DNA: TGTGCCAGCAGGGACCAGGGGGCGGGGTACAATGAGCAGTTCTTC. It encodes CASRDQGAGYNEQFF.

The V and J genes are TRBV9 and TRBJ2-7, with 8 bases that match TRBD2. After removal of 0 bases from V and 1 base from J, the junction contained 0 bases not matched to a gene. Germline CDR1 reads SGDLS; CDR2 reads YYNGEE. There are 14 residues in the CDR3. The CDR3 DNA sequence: TGTGCCAGCAGCGTAGGACTAGCGTCCTACGAGCAGTACTTC. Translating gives CASSVGLASYEQYF.

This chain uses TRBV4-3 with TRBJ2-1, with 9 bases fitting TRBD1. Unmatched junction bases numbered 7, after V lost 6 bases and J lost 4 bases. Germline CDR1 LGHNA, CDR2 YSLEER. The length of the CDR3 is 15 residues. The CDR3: CASSLDRGPYNEQFF. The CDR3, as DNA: TGCGCCAGCAGTTTGGACAGGGGACCTTACAATGAGCAGTTCTTC.

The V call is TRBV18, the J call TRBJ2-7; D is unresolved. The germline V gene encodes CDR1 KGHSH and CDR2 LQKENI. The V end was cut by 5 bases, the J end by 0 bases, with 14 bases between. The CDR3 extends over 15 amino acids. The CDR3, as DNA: TGTGCCAGCTCATCCTCTACGTGGAGCTCCTACGAGCAGTACTTC. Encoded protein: CASSSSTWSSYEQYF.

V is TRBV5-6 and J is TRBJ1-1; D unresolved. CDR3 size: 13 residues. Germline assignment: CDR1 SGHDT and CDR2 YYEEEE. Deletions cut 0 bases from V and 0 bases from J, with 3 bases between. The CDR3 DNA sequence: TGTGCCAGCAGCTTGGCAGTGAACACTGAAGCTTTCTTT. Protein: CASSLAVNTEAFF.

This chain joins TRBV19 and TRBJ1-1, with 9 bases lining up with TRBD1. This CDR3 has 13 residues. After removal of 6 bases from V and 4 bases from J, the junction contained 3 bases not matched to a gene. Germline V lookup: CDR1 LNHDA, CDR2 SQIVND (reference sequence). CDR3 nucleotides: TGTGCCAGTAGGAACAGGGGGCTCACTGAAGCTTTCTTT. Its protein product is CASRNRGLTEAFF.

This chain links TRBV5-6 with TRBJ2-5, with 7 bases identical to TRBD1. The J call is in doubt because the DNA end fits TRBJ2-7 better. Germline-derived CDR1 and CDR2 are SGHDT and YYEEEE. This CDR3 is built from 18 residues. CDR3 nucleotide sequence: TGTGCCAGCAACCCGACTCGACAGGGATGGGCGGTAGGGCACGAGCAGTACTTC. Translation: CASNPTRQGWAVGHEQYF.

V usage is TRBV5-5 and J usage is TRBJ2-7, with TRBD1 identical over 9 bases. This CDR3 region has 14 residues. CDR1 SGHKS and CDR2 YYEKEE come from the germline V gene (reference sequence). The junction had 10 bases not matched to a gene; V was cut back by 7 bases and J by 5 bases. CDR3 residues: CASWGGQGKNEQYF. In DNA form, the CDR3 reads TGTGCCAGCTGGGGGGGACAGGGTAAAAACGAGCAGTACTTC.

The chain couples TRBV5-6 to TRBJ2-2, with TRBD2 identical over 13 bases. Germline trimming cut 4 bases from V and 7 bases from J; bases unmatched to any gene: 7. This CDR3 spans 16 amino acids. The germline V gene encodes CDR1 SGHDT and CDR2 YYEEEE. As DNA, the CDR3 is TGTGCCAGCAGCCTAGGACTAGCGGGAGTTATCGGGGAGCTGTTTTTT. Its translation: CASSLGLAGVIGELFF.

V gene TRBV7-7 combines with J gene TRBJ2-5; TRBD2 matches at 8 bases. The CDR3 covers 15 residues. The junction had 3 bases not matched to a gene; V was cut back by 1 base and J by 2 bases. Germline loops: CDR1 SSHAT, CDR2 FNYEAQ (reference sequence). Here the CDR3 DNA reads TGTGCCAGCAGCTTAGGGACGGGGGGGCAAGAGACCCAGTACTTC. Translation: CASSLGTGGQETQYF.

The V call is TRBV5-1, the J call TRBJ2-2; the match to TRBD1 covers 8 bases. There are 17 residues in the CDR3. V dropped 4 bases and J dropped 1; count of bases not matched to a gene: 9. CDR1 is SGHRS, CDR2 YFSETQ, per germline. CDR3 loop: CASSVYSGGWNTGELFF. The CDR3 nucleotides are TGCGCCAGCAGCGTCTATTCAGGGGGCTGGAACACCGGGGAGCTGTTTTTT.

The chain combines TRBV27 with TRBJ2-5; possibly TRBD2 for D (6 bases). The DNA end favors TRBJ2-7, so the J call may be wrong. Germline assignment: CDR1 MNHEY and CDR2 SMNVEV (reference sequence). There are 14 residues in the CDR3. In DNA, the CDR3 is TGTGCCAGCAGTTTCCATCGGGGGACCTACGAGCAGTACTTC. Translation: CASSFHRGTYEQYF.

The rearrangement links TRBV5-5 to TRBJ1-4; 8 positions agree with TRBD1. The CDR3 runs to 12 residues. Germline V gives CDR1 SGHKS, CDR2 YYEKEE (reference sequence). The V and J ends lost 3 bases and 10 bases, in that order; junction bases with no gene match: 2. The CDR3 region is CASSWTGSKLFF. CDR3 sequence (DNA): TGTGCCAGCAGCTGGACAGGGTCAAAACTGTTTTTT.

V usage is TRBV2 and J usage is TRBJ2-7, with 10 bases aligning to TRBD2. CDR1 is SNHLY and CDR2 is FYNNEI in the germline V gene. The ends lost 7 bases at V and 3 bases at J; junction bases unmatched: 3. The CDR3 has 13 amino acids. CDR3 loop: CASKERGGYEQYF. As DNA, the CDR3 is TGTGCCAGCAAAGAGCGGGGGGGCTACGAGCAGTACTTC.

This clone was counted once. This chain's CDR3 is CASSLAQGRSYEQYF. The CDR3 nucleotides read TGTGCCAGCAGCTTAGCCCAAGGGAGATCCTACGAGCAGTACTTC. The chain links TRBV7-9 to TRBJ2-7; tentatively, D is TRBD2 (5 bases). V lost 0 bases to trimming and J lost 1 base, with 10 bases between them. The length of the CDR3 is 15 residues. Germline CDR1 SEHNR, CDR2 FQNEAQ (reference sequence).

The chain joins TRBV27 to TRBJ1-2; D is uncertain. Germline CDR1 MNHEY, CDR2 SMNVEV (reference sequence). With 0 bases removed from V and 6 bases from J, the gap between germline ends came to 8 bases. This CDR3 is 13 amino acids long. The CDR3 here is CASSLSTVDGYTF. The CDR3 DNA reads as TGTGCCAGCAGTTTATCTACAGTTGATGGCTACACCTTC.

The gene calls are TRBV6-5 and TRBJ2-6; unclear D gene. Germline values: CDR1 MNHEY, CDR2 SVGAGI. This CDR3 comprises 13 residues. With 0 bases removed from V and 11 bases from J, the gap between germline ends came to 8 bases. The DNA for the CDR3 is TGTGCCAGCAGTTACTCAAACAGTCACGTCCTGACTTTC. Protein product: CASSYSNSHVLTF.